This T cell receptor beta chain was recovered during a study of OX40 agonist ivuxolimab in advanced cancers. Looking at the study overall: Patients received ivuxolimab, an agonistic anti-OX40 (CD134) antibody. A diagnosis of hepatocellular carcinoma, melanoma, renal cell or head and neck cancer was present in dose-escalation patients. Patients achieving partial responses numbered three: one hepatocellular carcinoma case and two cutaneous melanoma cases. The study's findings and limits: At doses 0.1 to 3.0 mg/kg, CD4+ and CD8+ clones expanded.

As for this clone: Its target is not known.

The CDR3 contains 15 residues. The germline V gene has CDR1 MNHEY and CDR2 SMNVEV (reference sequence). The V and J ends lost 4 bases and 4 bases, in that order; junction bases with no gene match: 2. Sequencing used immunoSEQ multiplex PCR; TCRdb keeps in-frame clones, though not all of them. The sample consists of 57,000 or so clones, 89% of them appearing once. Material: CD4+ or CD8+ T cells sorted from blood, obtained in a trial of the OX40 agonist ivuxolimab. The sequence derives from an adult with an advanced solid tumor such as melanoma, head and neck, liver or kidney cancer. The chain is built from TRBV27 and TRBJ2-3, with 13 bases lining up with TRBD2. Here the CDR3 DNA reads TGTGCCAGCAGTTCCGGACTAGCGGGGGCAGATACGCAGTATTTT. This gives the protein CASSSGLAGADTQYF.